A selection of T cell receptor beta chains follows, all from one sample in a study of response to subunit inactivated influenza vaccine. TCRdb passed the RT-PCR reads through MiXCR, listing each CDR3 protein once. The sample consists of approximately 290,000 distinct CDR3 sequences, around 22% of them appearing once. Sequences were derived from PBMCs from blood, sampled approximately 22 months after vaccination. The receptor source for this set is a man aged 50 to 69 who received an inactivated influenza vaccine. Both conserved end residues are part of each CDR3. The D gene is left open where the match is weak. A clone size is listed for some rows: how often the clone was seen (once, few, many), or a class if it is expanded.

cdr3_length,j_call,v_call,d_call,clone_size,cdr3_aa,cdr3_nt
13,TRBJ1-1,TRBV20-1,.,few,CSATLPGARGAFF,TGCAGTGCCACCCTTCCGGGCGCACGAGGAGCTTTCTTT
11,TRBJ1-2,TRBV29-1,.,.,CSVAGSYGYTF,TGCAGCGTCGCCGGCTCCTATGGCTACACCTTC
12,TRBJ1-1,TRBV5-1,.,many,CASSLSLGKAFF,TGCGCCAGCAGCTTGTCACTGGGTAAGGCTTTCTTT
16,TRBJ2-1,TRBV5-1,TRBD2,.,CASSLIAGGAYNEQFF,TGCGCCAGCAGCCTGATAGCGGGAGGGGCCTACAATGAGCAGTTCTTC
13,TRBJ1-1,TRBV11-3,.,.,CASSFGEDTEAFF,TGTGCCAGCAGCTTTGGGGAGGACACTGAAGCTTTCTTT
19,TRBJ1-2,TRBV10-3,.,.,CAISESRDGAGTFRYGYTF,TGTGCCATCAGTGAGTCCCGAGACGGAGCAGGCACCTTTCGGTATGGCTACACCTTC
14,TRBJ2-7,TRBV5-5,.,few,CASSWGTKIYEQYF,TGTGCCAGCAGCTGGGGGACAAAAATTTACGAGCAGTACTTC
15,TRBJ2-1,TRBV7-2,TRBD2,.,CASGAGTSGRREQFF,TGTGCCAGCGGTGCCGGGACTAGCGGGAGAAGAGAGCAGTTCTTC
16,TRBJ1-6,TRBV3-1,TRBD1,few,CASSQTGGSYNSPLHF,TGTGCCAGCAGCCAAACAGGGGGCTCCTATAATTCACCCCTCCACTTT
12,TRBJ2-1,TRBV5-1,.,.,CASVGGYNEQFF,TGCGCCAGCGTAGGGGGCTACAATGAGCAGTTCTTC
19,TRBJ2-1,TRBV20-1,TRBD2,.,CSARDSLGLAGASYNEQFF,TGCAGTGCTAGAGACAGCCTAGGACTAGCGGGAGCCTCCTACAATGAGCAGTTCTTC
16,TRBJ1-5,TRBV3-1,.,.,CASSHGRPPAHLTQHF,TGTGCCAGCAGCCATGGAAGACCGCCAGCACATCTGACCCAGCATTTT